The T cell receptor beta chain under discussion was sequenced for a study of blood T cell repertoires in COVID-19. Across the study: Samples came from the United States, Italy and Spain, spanning acute and convalescent COVID-19.

Looked up from germline, CDR1 is SGHRS and CDR2 is YFSETQ. CDR3 length equals 15 residues. The ends lost 6 bases at V and 1 base at J; junction bases unmatched: 5. A single count supports this clone. The Seattle patients joined while their infection was active and were tracked longitudinally afterward. Some clones are missing from TCRdb's copy, which holds only in-frame ones; the method was immunoSEQ multiplex PCR. The sample contains more than 200,000 clones, more than 85% of which appear only once. The sequencing sample was made of peripheral blood. The sequence was obtained from a woman aged 45 to 65 with COVID-19, enrolled during active disease. The V call is TRBV5-1, the J call TRBJ2-2; 8 bases agree with TRBD1. The CDR3 spells CASTQQGGNTGELFF. In DNA form, the CDR3 reads TGCGCCAGCACCCAACAGGGGGGGAACACCGGGGAGCTGTTTTTT.